The 18 T cell receptor beta chains given below trace back to one sample, sequenced in a study of long-term antiretroviral therapy in people with HIV. Assay version v3.0 of immunoSEQ was used, and it was run at survey level. Some clones are missing from TCRdb's copy, which holds only in-frame ones; the method was immunoSEQ multiplex PCR. The sample has tens of thousands of clones, roughly 84% seen once. Sequenced here: unsorted PBMCs, sampled at the start of antiretroviral therapy. The receptor source for this set is a man aged 50-60 years with HIV.

The chain is built from TRBV7-9 and TRBJ2-2; the match to TRBD1 covers 8 bases. The CDR3 spans 15 residues. The J segment lost 1 base and the V segment lost 4 bases, leaving 2 bases of the junction unmatched. The germline V gene has CDR1 SEHNR and CDR2 FQNEAQ (reference sequence). CDR3 sequence: CASSSGTGNTGELFF. The CDR3 bases are TGTGCCAGCAGCTCCGGGACAGGGAACACCGGGGAGCTGTTTTTT. Supplemented by reference TRBV7-9 and TRBJ2-2, the full variable domain reads DTGVSQNPRHKITKRGQNVTFRCDPISEHNRLYWYRQTLGQGPEFLTYFQNEAQLEKSRLLSDRFSAERPKGSFSTLEIQRTEQGDSAMYLCASSSGTGNTGELFFGEGSRLTVL.

The chain links TRBV7-2 to TRBJ1-1; a weak D match, TRBD1 (5 bases). The CDR3 length is 16 residues. Deletions cut 4 bases from V and 0 bases from J, with 15 bases between. The V gene's germline CDR1 is SGHTA and CDR2 FQGNSA. The CDR3 spells CASSYVPGPMNTEAFF. DNA for the CDR3: TGTGCCAGCAGCTACGTACCGGGACCGATGAACACTGAAGCTTTCTTT.

This chain uses TRBV27 with TRBJ1-5; 7 bases map to TRBD1. This CDR3 spans 14 amino acids. With 3 bases clipped from V and 4 bases from J, the junction kept 3 bases outside the gene matches. The germline V gene encodes CDR1 MNHEY and CDR2 SMNVEV (reference sequence). CDR3: CASSFYRGNQPQHF. In DNA form, the CDR3 reads TGTGCCAGCAGTTTCTACAGGGGAAATCAGCCCCAGCATTTT.

The CDR3 nucleotides are TGCGCCAGCAGCTTGAGTGGACAGCCTTACGAGCAGTACTTC. This encodes CASSLSGQPYEQYF. This chain uses TRBV5-1 with TRBJ2-7; D is possibly TRBD1 (6 bases). The V end was cut by 1 base, the J end by 4 bases, with 12 bases between. The CDR3 has 14 residues. Germline CDR1 is SGHRS and CDR2 is YFSETQ. The full variable domain, completed using reference TRBV5-1 and TRBJ2-7, is KAGVTQTPRYLIKTRGQQVTLSCSPISGHRSVSWYQQTPGQGLQFLFEYFSETQRNKGNFPGRFSGRQFSNSRSEMNVSTLELGDSALYLCASSLSGQPYEQYFGPGTRLTVT.

The chain employs TRBV9 and TRBJ2-1; D is uncertain. CDR1 and CDR2 (germline): SGDLS, YYNGEE. The CDR3 extends over 13 amino acids. V lost 0 bases, J lost 6 bases, and 7 bases lay in between. This chain's CDR3 is CASSVDLTNEQFF. The CDR3 nucleotides read TGTGCCAGCAGCGTAGATTTAACCAATGAGCAGTTCTTC.

The CDR3 reads CASSLKVTIYF. CDR3 in DNA: TGTGCCAGCAGCTTAAAGGTCACCATATATTTT. The V and J genes are TRBV7-2 and TRBJ1-3; D not resolved. V was clipped by 2 bases and J by 9 bases, with 5 bases between them. This CDR3 region has 11 residues. In germline, CDR1 is SGHTA, CDR2 FQGNSA. The whole variable domain, filled in from reference TRBV7-2 and TRBJ1-3, reads GAGVSQSPSNKVTEKGKDVELRCDPISGHTALYWYRQSLGQGLEFLIYFQGNSAPDKSGLPSDRFSAERTGGSVSTLTIQRTQQEDSAVYLCASSLKVTIYFGEGSWLTVV.

The gene calls are TRBV28 and TRBJ2-1; 7 bases are shared with TRBD2. Unmatched junction bases numbered 13, after V lost 5 bases and J lost 6 bases. This CDR3 spans 16 amino acids. Germline CDR1 reads MDHEN; CDR2 reads SYDVKM. Here the CDR3 reads CASSRRRTSKTNEQFF. CDR3 in DNA: TGTGCCAGCAGTCGAAGGAGGACTAGTAAAACCAATGAGCAGTTCTTC. The whole variable domain, filled in from reference TRBV28 and TRBJ2-1, reads DVKVTQSSRYLVKRTGEKVFLECVQDMDHENMFWYRQDPGLGLRLIYFSYDVKMKEKGDIPEGYSVSREKKERFSLILESASTNQTSMYLCASSRRRTSKTNEQFFGPGTRLTVL.

This chain joins TRBV10-1 and TRBJ1-2; no reliable D call. The germline gives CDR1 WNHNN, CDR2 SYGVQD (reference sequence). Trimming removed 6 bases at V and 7 bases at J, with 12 bases between. The CDR3 loop spans 12 amino acids. Here the CDR3 DNA reads TGCGCCAGCAGAGGGCCCTCAGGTGGCTACACCTTC. This translates into CASRGPSGGYTF.

The chain is built from TRBV19 and TRBJ2-7; a weak D match, TRBD1 (5 bases). Per germline, CDR1 LNHDA and CDR2 SQIVND (reference sequence). This CDR3 region has 13 residues. V was shortened by 3 bases and J by 5 bases, with 11 bases between the two germline ends. CDR3 bases: TGTGCCAGTAGTATCTGGCAGGGTGACGAGCAGTACTTC. This encodes CASSIWQGDEQYF.

The V gene is TRBV19, the J gene TRBJ1-2, with D hard to call. CDR3 size: 13 residues. Trimming removed 5 bases from V and 9 bases from J, with 16 bases in between. CDR1 is LNHDA and CDR2 is SQIVND in the germline V gene (reference sequence). This chain's CDR3 is CASSPEDKASYTF. CDR3 bases: TGTGCCAGTAGTCCGGAAGATAAGGCTAGCTACACCTTC.

The chain employs TRBV6-5 and TRBJ2-3; no reliable D call. This CDR3 is 13 amino acids long. Germline V gives CDR1 MNHEY, CDR2 SVGAGI. V lost 5 bases and J 3 bases, leaving 9 bases between the germline ends. In DNA, the CDR3 is TGTGCCAGCAGTACCCCAAGTACAGATACGCAGTATTTT. This gives the protein CASSTPSTDTQYF.

This chain uses TRBV2 with TRBJ2-4, with unresolved D. Trimming cost V 4 bases and J 3 bases, with 16 bases left between them. Germline-derived CDR1 and CDR2 are SNHLY and FYNNEI. The CDR3 covers 16 residues. The CDR3 DNA is TGTGCCAGCAGTGCTACTGGGTCGAAAGGCAAAAACATTCAGTACTTC. Residues: CASSATGSKGKNIQYF.

Only a few counts were recorded for this clone. This sequence joins TRBV5-4 and TRBJ2-2; TRBD2 agrees at 11 bases. V trimming: 4 bases; J trimming: 7 bases; junction bases outside the gene matches: 3. The CDR3 extends over 14 amino acids. CDR1 SGHNT and CDR2 YYREEE come from the germline V gene (reference sequence). CDR3 DNA: TGTGCCAGCAGCCTGACTAGCGGGGTCGGGGAGCTGTTTTTT. Translated, it gives CASSLTSGVGELFF.

The CDR3, as DNA: TGCGCCAGCAGTGAGGGAGGGGTCGAAGAGACCCAGTACTTC. Its translation: CASSEGGVEETQYF. The genes are TRBV10-1 and TRBJ2-5; a weak D match, TRBD2 (6 bases). Trimming pared 2 bases from V and 3 bases from J, leaving 10 bases between. The CDR3 has 14 residues. Per the germline V gene, CDR1 is WNHNN and CDR2 is SYGVQD (reference sequence).

This chain joins TRBV28 and TRBJ1-4; 9 bases agree with TRBD1. CDR3 length: 16 amino acids. The junction had 11 bases not matched to a gene; V was cut back by 2 bases and J by 10 bases. Germline loops: CDR1 MDHEN, CDR2 SYDVKM. The DNA of the CDR3 is TGTGCCAGCAGTTTAGCGCCGGGACAGGGATTTGCAAAACTGTTTTTT. It codes for CASSLAPGQGFAKLFF. Supplemented by reference TRBV28 and TRBJ1-4, the full variable domain reads DVKVTQSSRYLVKRTGEKVFLECVQDMDHENMFWYRQDPGLGLRLIYFSYDVKMKEKGDIPEGYSVSREKKERFSLILESASTNQTSMYLCASSLAPGQGFAKLFFGSGTQLSVL.

This chain connects TRBV19 to TRBJ2-2; 7 bases map to TRBD2. V lost 5 bases and J lost 8; bases outside the gene matches: 14. The germline V gene encodes CDR1 LNHDA and CDR2 SQIVND (reference sequence). The CDR3 totals 16 residues. CDR3 amino acids: CASSPYHQGGMGELFF. For the CDR3, the DNA is TGTGCCAGTAGTCCCTACCATCAGGGAGGGATGGGGGAGCTGTTTTTT. Based on the CDR3 plus reference TRBV19 and TRBJ2-2, the full variable domain is DGGITQSPKYLFRKEGQNVTLSCEQNLNHDAMYWYRQDPGQGLRLIYYSQIVNDFQKGDIAEGYSVSREKKESFPLTVTSAQKNPTAFYLCASSPYHQGGMGELFFGEGSRLTVL.

The chain uses TRBV28 and TRBJ1-4; D is undetermined. The CDR3 length is 15 residues. Germline V CDR1 and CDR2: MDHEN, SYDVKM. V was cut by 0 bases and J by 0 bases, with 5 bases left in between. The CDR3 sequence: CASSLWDATNEKLFF. The CDR3 nucleotides are TGTGCCAGCAGTTTATGGGATGCAACTAATGAAAAACTGTTTTTT.

The chain has TRBV7-2 and TRBJ2-5; TRBD1 might be the D (5 bases). The CDR3 is 13 residues long. Germline loops: CDR1 SGHTA, CDR2 FQGNSA. V lost 4 bases, J lost 5 bases, and 11 bases lay in between. The CDR3 DNA reads TGTGCCAGCAGCTCACAGGATAAGGAGACCCAGTACTTC. Encoded protein: CASSSQDKETQYF.